This T cell receptor beta chain derives from a study of breast tumors, draining lymph nodes, adjacent tissues. Breast cancer patients provided tissue from their axillary draining lymph nodes. There are many counts of this clonotype. Its specificity is not known. Study-wide results and caveats: The data were judged consistent with most tumor T cells coming from lymph node and expanding in tumor. Tumor and nontumor repertoires were significantly more similar in luminal-like than in basal-like breast cancer. That most tumor T cells come from lymph nodes remained unproven. Tumors had less TCR diversity than lymph nodes, more than nontumor tissue.

The V end lost 1 base, the J end lost 0 bases, and 6 bases lay between the germline ends. This CDR3 has 15 residues. The V gene's germline CDR1 is SEHNR and CDR2 FQNEAQ (reference sequence). MiXCR was run by TCRdb on the multiplex PCR reads, yielding one entry per CDR3 protein. In the table there are some 230,000 distinct CDR3 sequences, less than 45% of which are singletons. This clonotype was sampled from a female donor with breast cancer. Some clones in this sample may be carry-over from other donors' samples. Material for sequencing was axillary lymph node tissue. The chain uses TRBV7-9 and TRBJ1-4; D remains unclear. CDR3 sequence (DNA): TGTGCCAGCAGCTTAGAGGCAACAACTAATGAAAAACTGTTTTTT. Amino acids: CASSLEATTNEKLFF.